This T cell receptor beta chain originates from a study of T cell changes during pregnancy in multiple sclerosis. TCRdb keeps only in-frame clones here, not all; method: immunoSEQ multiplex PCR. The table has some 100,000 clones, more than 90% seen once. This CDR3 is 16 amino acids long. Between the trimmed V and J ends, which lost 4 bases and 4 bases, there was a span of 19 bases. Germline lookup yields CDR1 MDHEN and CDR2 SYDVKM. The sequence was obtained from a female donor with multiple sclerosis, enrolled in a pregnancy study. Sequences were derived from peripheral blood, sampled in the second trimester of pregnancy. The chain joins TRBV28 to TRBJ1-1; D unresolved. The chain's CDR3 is CASSYNPVDASTEAFF. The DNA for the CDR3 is TGTGCCAGCAGTTATAACCCAGTCGATGCATCCACTGAAGCTTTCTTT. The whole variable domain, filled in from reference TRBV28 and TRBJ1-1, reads DVKVTQSSRYLVKRTGEKVFLECVQDMDHENMFWYRQDPGLGLRLIYFSYDVKMKEKGDIPEGYSVSREKKERFSLILESASTNQTSMYLCASSYNPVDASTEAFFGQGTRLTVV.